This TCR beta chain was retrieved from a study of T cell repertoires in cytomegalovirus infection (dated by TCRdb to between 2018 and 2021). Study-wide context: Donor HLA type was relevant to the analysis, because carriage of CMV infection together with the matching HLA type was indicated by public TCR beta signatures.

The research as a whole found: Carriers of CMV infection plus the relevant HLA type were discriminated by the cumulative frequency of public TCR beta family members in the study cohort and in an independent roughly 340-donor cohort. The ex vivo response was dominated by HLA-C-restricted CMV-specific TCR beta clonotypes, and the single most frequent clonotype in two of eight donors was supplied by these HLA-C-restricted clonotypes.

The germline V gene yields MDHEN for CDR1 and SYDVKM for CDR2. V is shortened by 2 bases, J by 7 bases, and the region joining them spans 9 bases. Including cysteine and phenylalanine, the CDR3 has 13 amino acids. Here the CDR3 DNA is all that survives: 39 bases in frame from base 1. Comments on this clonotype: Its antigen is currently not known. Within one base of it there is no much larger clone, and no base qualities were kept.

The reads were generated on an Illumina HiSeq 1500. The public sequencing data were trimmed at Q25 with fastp and processed into clonotypes with MiXCR by TCRdb, which kept only in-frame beta chains. Rows matching on CDR3 protein sequence are summarized as one entry with the most common DNA and genes. The sample table holds about 320,000 distinct CDR3 sequences, of which more than 8% were seen once. The ten largest account for about 3.9% of the sample. The specimen was PBMCs. This receptor was taken from a human donor in good health (CMV status not recorded). Some clones in this sample may be carry-over from other donors' samples. The sequence links TRBV28 to TRBJ1-5; no D gene call is confident. The CDR3 here reads CASSLPVSQPQHF. Read as DNA, the sequence is TGTGCCAGCAGTTTACCGGTTTCCCAGCCCCAGCATTTT.